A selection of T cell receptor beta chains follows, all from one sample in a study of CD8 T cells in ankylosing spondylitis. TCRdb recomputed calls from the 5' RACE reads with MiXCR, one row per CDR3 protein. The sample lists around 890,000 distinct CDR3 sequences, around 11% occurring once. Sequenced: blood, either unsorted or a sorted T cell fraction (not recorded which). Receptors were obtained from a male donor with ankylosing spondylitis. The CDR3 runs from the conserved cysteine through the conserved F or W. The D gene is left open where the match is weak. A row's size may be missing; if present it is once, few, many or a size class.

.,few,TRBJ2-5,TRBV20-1,TGCAGTGCTCTTAGTGGAGGAGAGACCCAGTACTTC,CSALSGGETQYF
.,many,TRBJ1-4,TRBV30,TGTGCCTGGAGGAAGGGGTGGTACCGTGCAACTAATGAAAAACTGTTTTTT,CAWRKGWYRATNEKLFF
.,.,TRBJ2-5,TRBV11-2,TGTGCCAGCAGCTCCTATGGGGGCGATTACCAAGAGACCCAGTACTTC,CASSSYGGDYQETQYF
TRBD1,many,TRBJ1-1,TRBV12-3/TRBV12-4,TGTGCCAGCAGTCACAGACAGGGGGATGAGCACCAAGCTTTCTTT,CASSHRQGDEHQAFF
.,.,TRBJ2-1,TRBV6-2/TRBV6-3,TGTGCCAGCAGTCGGGTGGCCCGGGACAATGAGCAGTTCTTC,CASSRVARDNEQFF
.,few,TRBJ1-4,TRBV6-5,TGTGCCAGCAGGAGGACCGCGGATGAAAAACTGTTTTTT,CASRRTADEKLFF
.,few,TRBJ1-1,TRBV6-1,TGTGCCAGCGGAGAAGCGGGCACTGAAGCTTTCTTT,CASGEAGTEAFF
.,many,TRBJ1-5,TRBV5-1,TGCGCCAGCAGGGAGGAAGGCAATCAGCCCCAGCATTTT,CASREEGNQPQHF
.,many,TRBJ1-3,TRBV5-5,TGTGCCAGCAGCTTGTGGGGCAGCTCTGGAAACACCATATATTTT,CASSLWGSSGNTIYF
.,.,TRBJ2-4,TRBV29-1,TGCAGCGTTGGACTGCGTCCGGGAAACATTCAGTACTTC,CSVGLRPGNIQYF
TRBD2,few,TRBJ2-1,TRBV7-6,TGTGCCAGCAGCGTGACCGGGACTAGCGGGAGAAGGGATGAGCAGTTCTTC,CASSVTGTSGRRDEQFF
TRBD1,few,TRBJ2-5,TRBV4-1,TGCGCCAGCAGCCGACAACCGACAGGGGAAGAGACCCAGTACTTC,CASSRQPTGEETQYF
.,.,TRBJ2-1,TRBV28,TGTGCCAGCAGTTTAGCGGGCGAATCCTACAATGAGCAGTTCTTC,CASSLAGESYNEQFF
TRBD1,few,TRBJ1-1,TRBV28,TGTGCCAGCAATGCCCCGGGACAGGGGACGGAAGCTTTCTTT,CASNAPGQGTEAFF
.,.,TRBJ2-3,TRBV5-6,TGTGCCAGCAGCTTGGTAACGCTCTACCTGGATACGCAGTATTTT,CASSLVTLYLDTQYF
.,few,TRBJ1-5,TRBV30,TGTGCCTGGAGTGTCGCGGTAGGATGGAATCAGCCCCAGCATTTT,CAWSVAVGWNQPQHF
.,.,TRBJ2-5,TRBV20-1,TGCAGTGCTAGACCGGGCCCACAAGAGACCCAGTACTTC,CSARPGPQETQYF
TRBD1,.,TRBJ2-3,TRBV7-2,TGTGCCAGCAGCGCACAAGGGACAGGGGCAGATACGCAGTATTTT,CASSAQGTGADTQYF
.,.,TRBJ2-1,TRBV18,TGTGCCAGCTCAGGATCCTTAGGAGGGGATTTTTTCTTC,CASSGSLGGDFFF
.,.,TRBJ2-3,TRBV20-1,TGCAGTGCTCCTCCATGGAGCCACGGTACGCAGTATTTT,CSAPPWSHGTQYF
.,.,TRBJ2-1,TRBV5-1,TGCGCCAGCAGCTCCCGGATTAGCGGAGGGTGGGATTACAATGAGCAGTTCTTC,CASSSRISGGWDYNEQFF
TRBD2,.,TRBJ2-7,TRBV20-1,TGCAGTGCCCTGACTAGCGCCGACTCCGAGCAGTACTTC,CSALTSADSEQYF
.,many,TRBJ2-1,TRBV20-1,TGCAGTGCGTGGACAAATTACAATGAGCAGTTCTTC,CSAWTNYNEQFF
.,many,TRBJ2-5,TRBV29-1,TGCAGCGTTGAAAAAGGTGGAGAGACCCAGTACTTC,CSVEKGGETQYF
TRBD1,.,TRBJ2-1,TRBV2,TGTGCCAGCAGAAGACAGGGAAGGAATGAGCAGTTCTTC,CASRRQGRNEQFF
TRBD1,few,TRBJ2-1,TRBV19,TGTGCCAGTAGTCAACAGGGGGCGCAGGGTGAGCAGTTCTTC,CASSQQGAQGEQFF
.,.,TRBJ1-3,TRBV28,TGTGCCAGCAGCACCGGGCCCCTGAGGAGCACCATATATTTT,CASSTGPLRSTIYF
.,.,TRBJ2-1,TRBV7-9,TGTGCCAGCAGCTTATTTTCCGGACAGCAGTTCTTC,CASSLFSGQQFF
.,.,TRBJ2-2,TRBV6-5,TGTGCCAGCAGTTCGCGAGGGAGGAACACCGGGGAGCTGTTTTTT,CASSSRGRNTGELFF
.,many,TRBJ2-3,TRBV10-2,TGCGCCAGCAGTCCCCACATTGGCACAGATACGCAGTATTTT,CASSPHIGTDTQYF
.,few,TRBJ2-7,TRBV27,TGTGCCAGCGGCTGGGCGGGCGCACCCTACGAGCAGTACTTC,CASGWAGAPYEQYF
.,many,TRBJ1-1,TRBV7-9,TGTGCCAGCAGCTGGGGGGGGCCCAACATCAACACTGAAGCTTTCTTT,CASSWGGPNINTEAFF
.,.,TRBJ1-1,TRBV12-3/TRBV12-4,TGTGCCAGCAGCCACTGGACAGAGGGTGAAGCTTTCTTT,CASSHWTEGEAFF
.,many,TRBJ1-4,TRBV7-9,TGTGCCAGCAGCTTCCCAGGAGAAAAACTGTTTTTT,CASSFPGEKLFF
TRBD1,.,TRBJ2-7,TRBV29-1,TGCAGCGTGGGACAGGGGATTTTCTACGAGCAGTACTTC,CSVGQGIFYEQYF
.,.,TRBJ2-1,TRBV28,TGTGCCAGCAGTTTAGGGGGCTACGCCTACAATGAGCAGTTCTTC,CASSLGGYAYNEQFF
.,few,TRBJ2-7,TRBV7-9,TGTGCCAGCAGCTTGGGAATGAACTACGAGCAGTACTTC,CASSLGMNYEQYF
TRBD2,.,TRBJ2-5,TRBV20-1,TGCAGTGCTAGAGATCTTAGCGGGAGTGAGACCCAGTACTTC,CSARDLSGSETQYF
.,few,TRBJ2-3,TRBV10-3,TGTGCCATCAGTGCGCGGGGCAGGACAGATACGCAGTATTTT,CAISARGRTDTQYF
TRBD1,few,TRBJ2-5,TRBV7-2,TGTGCCAGCAGCTTAGCGGTTGGGACAGTGTCCGGGACCCAGTACTTC,CASSLAVGTVSGTQYF
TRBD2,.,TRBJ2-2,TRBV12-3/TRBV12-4,TGTGCCAGCAGTTCAATAGCGGGAATCACCGGGGAGCTGTTTTTT,CASSSIAGITGELFF